These 13 T cell receptor beta chains share one sample of origin, sequenced in a study of T-cell reconstitution after alpha-beta-depleted transplantation in children. Library preparation (for TCRbeta) was performed with unique molecular identifiers. Via MiXCR, TCRdb re-called the PCR reads, giving one row per CDR3 protein. The repertoire holds about 690,000 distinct CDR3 sequences, with around a sixth as singletons. The specimen comprised PBMCs from the stem cell graft donor, sampled from the stem cell graft. These receptors originate from a human donor who donated a stem cell graft to a child with acute myeloid leukemia.

The rearrangement links TRBV6-1 to TRBJ2-1; D may be TRBD1 (6 bases). CDR1 and CDR2 (germline): MNHNS, SASEGT. V was shortened by 2 bases and J by 0 bases, with 14 bases between the two germline ends. This CDR3 region has 17 residues. The CDR3 DNA is TGTGCCAGCAGTGAATACAGGGCCTCTAGCTCCTACAATGAGCAGTTCTTC. Amino acid sequence: CASSEYRASSSYNEQFF.

This clonotype has at least ten counts. The rearrangement joins TRBV20-1 to TRBJ1-5, with 7 positions matching TRBD1. With V trimmed by 1 base and J by 0 bases, 18 bases remained unmatched. CDR1 is DFQATT and CDR2 is SNEGSKA in the germline V gene (reference sequence). The CDR3 has 20 residues. The CDR3 sequence is CSARVAPPGQAIYSNQPQHF. CDR3 nucleotide sequence: TGCAGTGCTAGAGTGGCCCCCCCTGGACAGGCGATTTATAGCAATCAGCCCCAGCATTTT.

The gene calls are TRBV7-6 and TRBJ1-2; perhaps TRBD1 as D (5 bases). This CDR3 region has 15 residues. Trimming took off 5 bases at V and 2 bases at J, with 15 bases between the two ends. Germline V lookup: CDR1 SGHVS, CDR2 FNYEAQ. CDR3 coding DNA: TGTGCCAGCAGCCCAAGCGGACACCTAAACTATGGCTACACCTTC. Amino acids: CASSPSGHLNYGYTF. Supplemented by reference TRBV7-6 and TRBJ1-2, the full variable domain reads GAGVSQSPRYKVTKRGQDVALRCDPISGHVSLYWYRQALGQGPEFLTYFNYEAQQDKSGLPNDRFSAERPEGSISTLTIQRTEQRDSAMYRCASSPSGHLNYGYTFGSGTRLTVV.

This chain connects TRBV28 to TRBJ1-5, with TRBD1 identical over 9 bases. The CDR3 runs 13 residues. V dropped 4 bases and J dropped 6; count of bases not matched to a gene: 1. The germline V gene has CDR1 MDHEN and CDR2 SYDVKM. CDR3 sequence: CASSWDRVQPQHF. DNA for the CDR3: TGTGCCAGCAGTTGGGACAGGGTTCAGCCCCAGCATTTT. The complete variable domain, with remaining parts taken from reference TRBV28 and TRBJ1-5, reads DVKVTQSSRYLVKRTGEKVFLECVQDMDHENMFWYRQDPGLGLRLIYFSYDVKMKEKGDIPEGYSVSREKKERFSLILESASTNQTSMYLCASSWDRVQPQHFGDGTRLSIL.

This clonotype appeared a few times. This chain uses TRBV5-1 with TRBJ1-1; D possibly corresponds to TRBD1 (6 bases). V was trimmed by 1 base and J by 2 bases, leaving 21 bases between them. The CDR3 covers 18 residues. Looked up from germline, CDR1 is SGHRS and CDR2 is YFSETQ. CDR3 protein: CASSLIRRYGGQNTEAFF. For the CDR3, the DNA is TGCGCCAGCAGCTTGATAAGGAGGTATGGGGGCCAAAACACTGAAGCTTTCTTT. Looking up the rest from reference TRBV5-1 and TRBJ1-1 gives the full variable domain: KAGVTQTPRYLIKTRGQQVTLSCSPISGHRSVSWYQQTPGQGLQFLFEYFSETQRNKGNFPGRFSGRQFSNSRSEMNVSTLELGDSALYLCASSLIRRYGGQNTEAFFGQGTRLTVV.

The sample holds a few counts of this clonotype. The genes are TRBV2 and TRBJ2-2; D possibly corresponds to TRBD1 (5 bases). CDR3 length: 15 residues. The V end was cut by 6 bases, the J end by 4 bases, with 15 bases between. In germline, CDR1 is SNHLY, CDR2 FYNNEI. In DNA form, the CDR3 reads TGTGCCAGCAGCCCGGACACGCTAGGCACCGGGGAGCTGTTTTTT. It codes for CASSPDTLGTGELFF. The full variable domain, rest sourced from reference TRBV2 and TRBJ2-2, is EPEVTQTPSHQVTQMGQEVILRCVPISNHLYFYWYRQILGQKVEFLVSFYNNEISEKSEIFDDQFSVERPDGSNFTLKIRSTKLEDSAMYFCASSPDTLGTGELFFGEGSRLTVL.

This clonotype was seen many times. CDR3 region: CASSFTAGELFF. The CDR3 DNA is TGTGCCAGCAGTTTCACGGCCGGGGAGCTGTTTTTT. The chain joins TRBV12-3 or TRBV12-4 to TRBJ2-2; no clear D. Trimming stripped 3 bases from V and 6 bases from J, with 5 bases between. The CDR3 totals 12 residues.

V usage is TRBV6-5 and J usage is TRBJ2-5; D gene uncertain. Trimming removed 0 bases from V and 1 base from J, with 6 bases in between. Germline CDR1 and CDR2: MNHEY and SVGAGI. The CDR3 is 14 residues long. CDR3 loop: CASSYSGSQETQYF. In DNA form, the CDR3 reads TGTGCCAGCAGTTACTCGGGGTCCCAAGAGACCCAGTACTTC.

This rearrangement joins TRBV7-2 to TRBJ1-3; D remains unclear. Germline V lookup: CDR1 SGHTA, CDR2 FQGNSA. CDR3 size: 12 residues. V lost 4 bases and J lost 4, with 5 bases in between. For the CDR3, the DNA is TGTGCCAGCAGCTCGGTCGGAAACACCATATATTTT. It specifies CASSSVGNTIYF.

V gene TRBV4-1 combines with J gene TRBJ1-4, with TRBD1 matching over 8 bases. Unmatched junction bases numbered 10, after V lost 3 bases and J lost 7 bases. The CDR3 loop spans 16 amino acids. CDR1 and CDR2 (germline): MGHRA, YSYEKL. The CDR3 DNA reads as TGCGCCAGCAGCCAGGATACAGGGGGATTAGGTGAAAAACTGTTTTTT. Protein: CASSQDTGGLGEKLFF.

This clonotype occurred a few times. This chain uses TRBV7-3 with TRBJ2-7; maybe TRBD2 (5 bases). Per germline, CDR1 SGHTA and CDR2 FQGTGA. Trimming stripped 5 bases from V and 0 bases from J, with 11 bases between. The CDR3 is made up of 14 amino acids. The CDR3 region has the DNA TGTGCCAGCAGCCCGGGGTTCCTCTCCTACGAGCAGTACTTC. Translation: CASSPGFLSYEQYF.

This clonotype was seen many times. V and J are TRBV10-2 and TRBJ1-6; tentative D call: TRBD1 (5 bases). Germline CDR1 WSHSY, CDR2 SAAADI. The CDR3 covers 13 residues. With 10 bases removed from V and 5 bases from J, the gap between germline ends came to 12 bases. The DNA of the CDR3 is TGCGCCACGAGGACCAGGGATAATTCACCCCTCCACTTT. Translated: CATRTRDNSPLHF.

The table lists this clonotype with many counts. The J gene is TRBJ1-1, the V gene TRBV10-2, with D uncertain. V gave up 1 base and J gave up 2 bases, with 11 bases separating them. CDR1 and CDR2 (germline): WSHSY, SAAADI. CDR3 length: 15 amino acids. The CDR3 here is CASSELHRINTEAFF. CDR3 DNA: TGCGCCAGCAGTGAGTTGCACAGAATAAACACTGAAGCTTTCTTT.